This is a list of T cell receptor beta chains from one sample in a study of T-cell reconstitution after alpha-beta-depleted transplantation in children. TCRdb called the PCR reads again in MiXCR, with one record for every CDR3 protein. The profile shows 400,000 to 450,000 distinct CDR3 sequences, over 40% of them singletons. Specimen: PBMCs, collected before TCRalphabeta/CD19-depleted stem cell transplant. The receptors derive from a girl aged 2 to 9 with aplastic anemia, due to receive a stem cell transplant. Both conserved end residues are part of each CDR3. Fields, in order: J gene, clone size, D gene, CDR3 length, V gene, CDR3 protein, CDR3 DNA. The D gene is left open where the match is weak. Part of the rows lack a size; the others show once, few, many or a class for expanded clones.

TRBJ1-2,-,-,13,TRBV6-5,CASSYSISHGYTF,TGTGCCAGCAGTTACTCGATATCGCATGGCTACACCTTC
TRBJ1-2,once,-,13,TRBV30,CAWSVRGVDGYTF,TGTGCCTGGAGTGTACGGGGTGTGGATGGCTACACCTTC
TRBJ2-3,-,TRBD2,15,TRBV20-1,CCARASGRRADTQYF,TGCTGTGCTAGGGCTAGCGGGAGGAGGGCAGATACGCAGTATTTT
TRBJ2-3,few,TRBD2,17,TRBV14,CASSHVSLAGRTDTQYF,TGTGCCAGCAGCCATGTGAGCCTAGCGGGCCGGACAGATACGCAGTATTTT
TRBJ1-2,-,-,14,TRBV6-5,CASSHGRRGGGYTF,TGTGCCAGCAGTCACGGACGGCGGGGGGGAGGCTACACCTTC
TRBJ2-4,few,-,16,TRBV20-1,CSATNGRGGFQNIQYF,TGCAGTGCCACCAACGGGAGAGGGGGATTTCAAAACATTCAGTACTTC
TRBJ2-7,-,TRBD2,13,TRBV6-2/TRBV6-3,CASGWTSGRQQYF,TGTGCCAGCGGCTGGACTAGCGGGAGGCAGCAGTACTTC
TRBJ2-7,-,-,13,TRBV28,CASSFPGFYEQYF,TGTGCCAGCAGTTTTCCCGGGTTCTACGAGCAGTACTTC
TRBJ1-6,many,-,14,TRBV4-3,CASSQGGGNSPLHF,TGCGCCAGCAGCCAAGGGGGGGGTAATTCACCCCTCCACTTT
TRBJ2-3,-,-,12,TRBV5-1,CASSLNSDTQYF,TGCGCCAGCAGCCTGAACTCGGATACGCAGTATTTT
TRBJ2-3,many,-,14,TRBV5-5,CASSLEQLTDTQYF,TGTGCCAGCAGCTTGGAGCAGCTCACAGATACGCAGTATTTT
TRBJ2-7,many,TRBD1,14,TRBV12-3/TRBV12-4,CASSTWDRVWEQYF,TGTGCCAGCAGTACGTGGGACAGGGTCTGGGAGCAGTACTTC
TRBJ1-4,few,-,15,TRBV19,CASSTLLGSNEKLFF,TGTGCCAGTAGTACCCTTCTAGGGTCTAATGAAAAACTGTTTTTT
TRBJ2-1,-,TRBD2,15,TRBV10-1,CASSHPGGSGNEQFF,TGCGCCAGCAGTCACCCCGGCGGGAGCGGGAATGAGCAGTTCTTC
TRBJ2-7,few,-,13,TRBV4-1,CASSTATGYEQYF,TGCGCCAGCAGCACTGCGACAGGCTACGAGCAGTACTTC
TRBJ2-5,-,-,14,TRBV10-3,CAISDQGTAETQYF,TGTGCCATCAGTGATCAGGGAACTGCGGAGACCCAGTACTTC
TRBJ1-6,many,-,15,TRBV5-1,CASSFGHGGNSPLHF,TGCGCCAGCAGCTTTGGACACGGCGGGAATTCACCCCTCCACTTT
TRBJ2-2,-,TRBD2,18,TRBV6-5,CASSYGTIIAGDTGELFF,TGTGCCAGCAGTTACGGTACTATCATAGCGGGAGACACCGGGGAGCTGTTTTTT
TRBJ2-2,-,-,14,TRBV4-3,CASSRDRHTGELFF,TGCGCCAGCAGCCGGGACCGGCACACCGGGGAGCTGTTTTTT
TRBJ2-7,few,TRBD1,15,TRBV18,CASSPDRDSTYEQYF,TGTGCCAGCTCACCTGACCGGGACAGTACCTACGAGCAGTACTTC
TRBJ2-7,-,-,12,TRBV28,CASSLGVREQYF,TGTGCCAGCAGTTTAGGAGTAAGGGAGCAGTACTTC
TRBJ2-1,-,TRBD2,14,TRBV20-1,CSAQAGPGSHEQFF,TGCAGTGCTCAAGCGGGACCGGGTTCCCATGAGCAGTTCTTC
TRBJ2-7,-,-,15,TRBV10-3,CAISESKSLSYEQYF,TGTGCCATCAGTGAGTCCAAGAGTCTCTCCTACGAGCAGTACTTC
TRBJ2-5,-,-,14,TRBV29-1,CSVEALASPETQYF,TGCAGCGTAGAGGCCCTAGCGAGCCCAGAGACCCAGTACTTC
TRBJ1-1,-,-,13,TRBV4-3,CASSLFGQREAFF,TGCGCCAGCAGCCTATTCGGACAGCGAGAAGCTTTCTTT
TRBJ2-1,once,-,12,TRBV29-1,CSVPRGSNEQFF,TGCAGCGTTCCCAGGGGAAGCAATGAGCAGTTCTTC
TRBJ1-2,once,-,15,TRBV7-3,CASSLTSGAAVGYTF,TGTGCCAGCAGCTTAACGAGTGGGGCAGCGGTTGGCTACACCTTC
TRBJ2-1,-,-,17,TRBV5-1,CASSLAGGQVTYNEQFF,TGCGCCAGCAGCTTGGCCGGGGGCCAGGTTACCTACAATGAGCAGTTCTTC
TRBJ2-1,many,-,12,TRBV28,CASTIGLNEQFF,TGTGCCAGCACTATAGGACTCAATGAGCAGTTCTTC
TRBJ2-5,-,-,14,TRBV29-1,CSVHDVWNGETQYF,TGCAGCGTTCATGACGTTTGGAACGGGGAGACCCAGTACTTC
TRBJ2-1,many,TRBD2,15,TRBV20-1,CSAREASGSRDEQFF,TGCAGTGCTAGAGAGGCTAGCGGGAGTCGCGATGAGCAGTTCTTC
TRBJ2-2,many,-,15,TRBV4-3,CASSLRTTNTGELFF,TGCGCCAGCAGCCTTCGGACTACCAACACCGGGGAGCTGTTTTTT
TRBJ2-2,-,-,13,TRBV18,CASSPGRTGELFF,TGTGCCAGCTCACCAGGCAGGACCGGGGAGCTGTTTTTT
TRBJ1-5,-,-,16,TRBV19,CASSRVGRYSNQPQHF,TGTGCCAGTAGTAGGGTTGGCAGGTATAGCAATCAGCCCCAGCATTTT
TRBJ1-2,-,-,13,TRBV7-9,CATEKVTPHGYTF,TGTGCCACCGAAAAGGTTACACCTCATGGCTACACCTTC
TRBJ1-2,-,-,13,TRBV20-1,CSARDSQGRGYTF,TGCAGTGCTAGAGATTCGCAGGGGCGAGGCTACACCTTC
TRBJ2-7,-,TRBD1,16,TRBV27,CASSARGSYVSYEQYF,TGTGCCAGCAGTGCCAGGGGGTCATATGTCTCCTACGAGCAGTACTTC
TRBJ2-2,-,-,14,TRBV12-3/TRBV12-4,CASSSPAGPGELFF,TGTGCCAGCAGTTCCCCGGCAGGACCCGGGGAGCTGTTTTTT
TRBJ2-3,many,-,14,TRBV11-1,CASSLGASTDTQYF,TGTGCCAGCAGCTTAGGGGCTAGCACAGATACGCAGTATTTT
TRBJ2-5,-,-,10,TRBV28,CASSSTTQYF,TGTGCCAGCAGCTCGACGACCCAGTACTTC
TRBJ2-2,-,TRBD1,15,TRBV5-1,CASSSVPGQYGELFF,TGCGCCAGCAGCTCGGTCCCGGGACAGTACGGGGAGCTGTTTTTT
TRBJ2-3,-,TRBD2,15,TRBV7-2,CASSPTAGGADTQYF,TGTGCCAGCAGCCCGACAGCGGGGGGTGCAGATACGCAGTATTTT
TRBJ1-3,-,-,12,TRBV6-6,CASSQGANTIYF,TGTGCCAGCAGTCAGGGAGCAAACACCATATATTTT
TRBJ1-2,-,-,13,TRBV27,CASSLEGVTGYTF,TGTGCCAGCAGTTTAGAGGGGGTCACTGGCTACACCTTC
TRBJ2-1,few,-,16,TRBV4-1,CASSQSPHTSYNEQFF,TGCGCCAGCAGCCAATCCCCACATACTTCCTACAATGAGCAGTTCTTC
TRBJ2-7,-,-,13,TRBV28,CASSWTNTYEQYF,TGTGCCAGCAGTTGGACGAATACCTACGAGCAGTACTTC
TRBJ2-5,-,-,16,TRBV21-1,CASSKARREVEETQYF,TGTGCCAGCAGCAAAGCAAGACGGGAGGTCGAAGAGACCCAGTACTTC
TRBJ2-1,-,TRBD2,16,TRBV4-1,CASSFGTSGGRNEQFF,TGCGCCAGCAGCTTTGGGACTAGCGGGGGAAGGAATGAGCAGTTCTTC
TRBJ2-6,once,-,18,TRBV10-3,CAISDGVGALSGANVLTF,TGTGCCATCAGTGATGGGGTAGGGGCCCTCTCTGGGGCCAACGTCCTGACTTTC
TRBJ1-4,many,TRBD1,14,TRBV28,CASSLGTVNEKLFF,TGTGCCAGCAGTTTAGGGACAGTTAATGAAAAACTGTTTTTT
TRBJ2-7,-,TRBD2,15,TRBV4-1,CASSQDPDGRYEQYF,TGCGCCAGCAGCCAAGATCCGGACGGGAGGTACGAGCAGTACTTC
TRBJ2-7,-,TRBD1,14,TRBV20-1,CSARARGRFYEQYF,TGCAGTGCTAGAGCCAGGGGGCGATTCTACGAGCAGTACTTC
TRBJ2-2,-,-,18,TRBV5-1,CASSLAGPLPSNTGELFF,TGCGCCAGCAGCTTGGCCGGCCCCTTGCCATCGAACACCGGGGAGCTGTTTTTT
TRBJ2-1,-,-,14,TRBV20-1,CSPLSGSSYNEQFF,TGCAGTCCCCTTAGCGGCAGCTCCTACAATGAGCAGTTCTTC
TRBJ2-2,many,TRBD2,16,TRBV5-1,CASTPRTSGNTGELFF,TGCGCCAGCACCCCAAGGACTAGCGGGAACACCGGGGAGCTGTTTTTT
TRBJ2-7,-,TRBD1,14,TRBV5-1,CASSTGQGWHEQYF,TGCGCCAGCAGCACGGGACAGGGTTGGCACGAGCAGTACTTC
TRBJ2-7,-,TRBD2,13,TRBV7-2,CASSTERGYEQYF,TGTGCCAGCAGCACCGAGCGGGGCTACGAGCAGTACTTC